Listed here are 32 T cell receptor beta chains from one sample, sequenced in a study of lymphopenia after photon versus proton radiotherapy. Sequenced by immunoSEQ multiplex PCR; TCRdb stores in-frame clones only, minus some. The sample includes fewer than 25,000 clones, roughly 86% of them seen just once. The sample in question was peripheral blood, obtained from a patient treated with photon-based radiotherapy. The origin of the receptors is a woman between 50 and 59 years old with pancreatic cancer.

CDR3 nucleotide sequence: TGTGCCAGCAGCTCTCCCGGGACAGGGGTATCCTACGAGCAGTACTTC. Its translation is CASSSPGTGVSYEQYF. The rearrangement joins TRBV6-6 to TRBJ2-7; TRBD1 matches at 10 bases. The CDR3 is 16 amino acids. V shed 6 bases, J shed 1 base, and the junction held 9 bases outside the gene matches. Germline CDR1 and CDR2: MNHNY and SVGAGI (reference sequence).

The CDR3 is CASRSTSTDTQYF. The CDR3 DNA reads TGCGCCAGCAGAAGTACTAGCACAGATACGCAGTATTTT. This chain connects TRBV5-1 to TRBJ2-3; D gene ambiguous. With 5 bases removed from V and 0 bases from J, the gap between germline ends came to 7 bases. Germline V gene lookup returns CDR1 SGHRS and CDR2 YFSETQ. There are 13 residues in the CDR3.

J is TRBJ2-1 and V is TRBV5-5, with D maybe TRBD2 (6 bases). Trimming removed 0 bases from V and 5 bases from J, with 21 bases in between. Germline CDR1 SGHKS, CDR2 YYEKEE (reference sequence). The CDR3 is 18 amino acids. CDR3 sequence reads: CASSLADLLGLANNEQFF. The CDR3 DNA follows: TGTGCCAGCAGCTTGGCCGATTTGCTGGGACTGGCTAACAATGAGCAGTTCTTC.

Within the sample, this clone is medium-sized. This sequence joins TRBV29-1 and TRBJ1-1, with D maybe TRBD1 (5 bases). Germline V gene lookup returns CDR1 SQVTM and CDR2 ANQGSEA. CDR3 size: 12 residues. V was cut by 5 bases and J by 1 base, with 8 bases left in between. The DNA of the CDR3 is TGCAGCGTTTGGGACGAGAACACTGAAGCTTTCTTT. It encodes CSVWDENTEAFF. Full variable domain (outside the CDR3, taken from reference TRBV29-1 and TRBJ1-1): SAVISQKPSRDICQRGTSLTIQCQVDSQVTMMFWYRQQPGQSLTLIATANQGSEATYESGFVIDKFPISRPNLTFSTLTVSNMSPEDSSIYLCSVWDENTEAFFGQGTRLTVV.

The CDR3 bases are TGTGCCAGCAGCTTAGAGGTCGCGGGAGGGATGAATGAGCAGTTCTTC. It specifies CASSLEVAGGMNEQFF. The V and J genes are TRBV13 and TRBJ2-1; 9 nucleotides agree with TRBD2. Germline V gene lookup returns CDR1 PRHDT and CDR2 FYEKMQ (reference sequence). This CDR3 has 16 residues. V lost 1 base, J lost 7 bases, and 8 bases stayed unmatched. Based on the CDR3 plus reference TRBV13 and TRBJ2-1, the full variable domain is AAGVIQSPRHLIKEKRETATLKCYPIPRHDTVYWYQQGPGQDPQFLISFYEKMQSDKGSIPDRFSAQQFSDYHSELNMSSLELGDSALYFCASSLEVAGGMNEQFFGPGTRLTVL.

This clone was seen just once. The chain combines TRBV29-1 with TRBJ1-3; D is perhaps TRBD1 (5 bases). Germline V gives CDR1 SQVTM, CDR2 ANQGSEA. The CDR3 has 12 amino acids. Trimming took off 7 bases at V and 3 bases at J, with 10 bases between the two ends. Here the CDR3 DNA reads TGCAGCGGCCGGGACGGTGGAAACACCATATATTTT. Protein: CSGRDGGNTIYF.

Details on this clone: This CDR3 is also generated by other DNA sequences in the sample. The V gene is TRBV7-9, the J gene TRBJ1-4; TRBD1 matches at 8 bases. V shed 1 base and J 5 bases; nucleotides not matched to a gene: 0. Germline-derived CDR1 and CDR2 are SEHNR and FQNEAQ (reference sequence). The CDR3 is 14 amino acids. The CDR3 nucleotides read TGTGCCAGCAGCTTAGGGACAGGGAATGAAAAACTGTTTTTT. Translation: CASSLGTGNEKLFF.

This chain connects TRBV10-3 to TRBJ1-2; tentative D call: TRBD1 (6 bases). The V and J ends lost 2 bases and 4 bases respectively, with 8 bases between them. Germline V lookup: CDR1 ENHRY, CDR2 SYGVKD. There are 13 residues in the CDR3. CDR3 amino acids: CAISEGGGYGYTF. In DNA form, the CDR3 reads TGTGCCATCAGTGAGGGGGGCGGCTATGGCTACACCTTC.

This chain connects TRBV30 to TRBJ2-1; 11 nucleotides align to TRBD2. The CDR3 totals 14 residues. Unmatched junction bases numbered 3, after V lost 2 bases and J lost 6 bases. Germline V CDR1 and CDR2: GTSNPN, SVGIG (reference sequence). The CDR3 nucleotides are TGTGCCTGGAGTATCCTAGCGGGGGGCAATGAGCAGTTCTTC. Translation gives CAWSILAGGNEQFF.

The CDR3 DNA reads as TGTGCCAGCAGAGTATGGGGGCGGGAGGGGGGTGAGCAGTTCTTC. This translates into CASRVWGREGGEQFF. J is TRBJ2-1 and V is TRBV6-5, with 9 bases fitting TRBD2. The CDR3 is 15 residues long. Unmatched junction bases numbered 12, after V lost 6 bases and J lost 9 bases. From germline, CDR1 is MNHEY and CDR2 SVGAGI.

The V call is TRBV28, the J call TRBJ1-2; D is uncertain. V was shortened by 6 bases and J by 4 bases, with 15 bases between the two germline ends. The germline V gene encodes CDR1 MDHEN and CDR2 SYDVKM. The CDR3 totals 14 residues. The CDR3 here is CASRSVGFLYGYTF. CDR3 in DNA: TGTGCCAGCAGATCCGTGGGGTTCCTCTATGGCTACACCTTC.

This clone was observed once. CDR3 sequence: CASSQGPLTTQYF. As DNA, the CDR3 is TGTGCCAGCAGCCAGGGTCCATTGACGACCCAGTACTTC. The chain joins TRBV11-3 to TRBJ2-5; tentatively, D is TRBD1 (5 bases). Germline assignment: CDR1 SGHNT and CDR2 YENEEA. The CDR3 has 13 amino acids. Trimming cost V 5 bases and J 7 bases, with 14 bases left between them.

The rearrangement joins TRBV18 to TRBJ2-5, with 7 bases fitting TRBD1. CDR3 length: 14 amino acids. Unmatched junction bases numbered 1, after V lost 1 base and J lost 2 bases. Germline V gene sequence: CDR1 KGHSH, CDR2 LQKENI. This CDR3 reads CASSPQTGQETQYF. In nucleotides, the CDR3 is TGTGCCAGCTCACCACAGACAGGGCAAGAGACCCAGTACTTC.

The chain couples TRBV11-2 to TRBJ2-7; TRBD1 or TRBD2 may be the D gene (5 bases each). CDR1 and CDR2 from the germline V gene are SGHAT and FQNNGV. This CDR3 is built from 14 residues. Deletions cut 4 bases from V and 6 bases from J, with 16 bases between. Written as DNA, the CDR3 is TGTGCCAGCAGCTACTCCGGGACCGCGGTCGAGCAGTACTTC. Its protein is CASSYSGTAVEQYF.

The sample holds one count of this clone. The CDR3 region has the DNA TGTGCCAGCAGCGAAAGGCAGGGCGACGAGCAGTACTTC. Residues: CASSERQGDEQYF. The chain uses TRBV7-9 and TRBJ2-7, with D maybe TRBD1 (5 bases). Germline assignment: CDR1 SEHNR and CDR2 FQNEAQ (reference sequence). CDR3 length: 13 amino acids. With 5 bases removed from V and 5 bases from J, the gap between germline ends came to 13 bases.

The chain employs TRBV19 and TRBJ2-7, with D possibly TRBD2 on 5 matching bases. The CDR3 has 14 amino acids. Germline assignment: CDR1 LNHDA and CDR2 SQIVND (reference sequence). V gave up 3 bases and J gave up 2 bases, with 11 bases separating them. As DNA, the CDR3 is TGTGCCAGTAGTATCGGGGATTTTACCTACGAGCAGTACTTC. This codes for CASSIGDFTYEQYF.

This chain uses TRBV6-5 with TRBJ2-3; D is perhaps TRBD1 or TRBD2 (5 bases each). In germline, CDR1 is MNHEY, CDR2 SVGAGI. V was cut by 6 bases and J by 2 bases, with 12 bases left in between. The CDR3 totals 14 residues. CDR3 in DNA: TGTGCCAGCAGGACACTTGGGACCACAGATACGCAGTATTTT. It codes for CASRTLGTTDTQYF.

The chain uses TRBV6-6 and TRBJ1-2; D perhaps matches TRBD1 (6 bases). The CDR3 covers 15 residues. Germline V gives CDR1 MNHNY, CDR2 SVGAGI (reference sequence). V was shortened by 1 base and J by 2 bases, with 11 bases between the two germline ends. Here the CDR3 DNA reads TGTGCCAGCAGTTACTTGGGGGCGAAGAACTATGGCTACACCTTC. Amino acids: CASSYLGAKNYGYTF.

The V gene is TRBV4-1, the J gene TRBJ2-2, with D maybe TRBD1 (5 bases). This CDR3 comprises 16 residues. The V end was cut by 0 bases, the J end by 5 bases, with 13 bases between. Germline V lookup: CDR1 MGHRA, CDR2 YSYEKL. This chain's CDR3 is CASSQDPAGRTGELFF. In DNA, the CDR3 is TGCGCCAGCAGCCAAGATCCGGCAGGGCGGACCGGGGAGCTGTTTTTT.

The rearrangement links TRBV27 to TRBJ1-5; no reliable D call. With 2 bases removed from V and 5 bases from J, the gap between germline ends came to 10 bases. This CDR3 is 14 amino acids long. Germline lookup yields CDR1 MNHEY and CDR2 SMNVEV (reference sequence). DNA for the CDR3: TGTGCCAGCAGTTTACTGGAAGGAGATCAGCCCCAGCATTTT. Translated, it gives CASSLLEGDQPQHF.

This chain uses TRBV6-6 with TRBJ2-7, with 9 bases lining up with TRBD2. V trimming: 6 bases; J trimming: 5 bases; junction bases outside the gene matches: 14. Germline loops: CDR1 MNHNY, CDR2 SVGAGI (reference sequence). CDR3 length: 16 amino acids. In DNA, the CDR3 is TGTGCCAGCAGCGGTTTGGGGCGGGAGGGCCCCCACGAGCAGTACTTC. Amino acids: CASSGLGREGPHEQYF.

The J gene is TRBJ2-3, the V gene TRBV5-1; D unclear. The germline CDR1 and CDR2 sequences are SGHRS and YFSETQ. This CDR3 region has 14 residues. V lost 3 bases to trimming and J lost 2 bases, with 10 bases between them. In DNA form, the CDR3 reads TGCGCCAGCAGCTCTTGGTTTATCACAGATACGCAGTATTTT. Amino acid sequence: CASSSWFITDTQYF.

J is TRBJ2-5 and V is TRBV6-5; either TRBD1 or TRBD2 may fit D (5 bases each). The CDR3 extends over 14 amino acids. Germline values: CDR1 MNHEY, CDR2 SVGAGI. The V and J ends lost 6 bases and 1 base respectively, with 12 bases between them. The CDR3 bases are TGTGCCAGCAGGAAGGGACGGTTCCAAGAGACCCAGTACTTC. Translation gives CASRKGRFQETQYF.

The chain joins TRBV19 to TRBJ2-1; TRBD2 matches at 11 bases. This CDR3 comprises 17 residues. Germline CDR1 reads LNHDA; CDR2 reads SQIVND (reference sequence). The V gene end was trimmed by 2 bases and the J gene end by 8 bases; junction bases not matched to a gene: 11. This chain's CDR3 is CASSISFTSGSTDEQFF. CDR3 DNA: TGTGCCAGTAGTATATCGTTCACTAGCGGGAGTACAGATGAGCAGTTCTTC.

The CDR3 is CASSKQVTLNTEAFF. In DNA form, the CDR3 reads TGTGCCAGCAGTAAACAGGTTACCCTGAACACTGAAGCTTTCTTT. The chain couples TRBV2 to TRBJ1-1, with D possibly matching TRBD1 (5 bases). Germline V gene lookup returns CDR1 SNHLY and CDR2 FYNNEI. This CDR3 contains 15 residues. The V end was cut by 5 bases, the J end by 0 bases, with 13 bases between. Full variable domain (missing parts from reference TRBV2 and TRBJ1-1): EPEVTQTPSHQVTQMGQEVILRCVPISNHLYFYWYRQILGQKVEFLVSFYNNEISEKSEIFDDQFSVERPDGSNFTLKIRSTKLEDSAMYFCASSKQVTLNTEAFFGQGTRLTVV.

The rearrangement joins TRBV7-2 to TRBJ1-3; 9 nucleotides line up with TRBD1. The CDR3 is 16 amino acids. Germline V gives CDR1 SGHTA, CDR2 FQGNSA. V shed 5 bases and J 3 bases; nucleotides not matched to a gene: 8. The DNA for the CDR3 is TGTGCCAGCAGCCCCGTACAGGGGGCGTATGGAAACACCATATATTTT. Its protein product is CASSPVQGAYGNTIYF. Complete variable domain (other parts from reference TRBV7-2 and TRBJ1-3): GAGVSQSPSNKVTEKGKDVELRCDPISGHTALYWYRQSLGQGLEFLIYFQGNSAPDKSGLPSDRFSAERTGGSVSTLTIQRTQQEDSAVYLCASSPVQGAYGNTIYFGEGSWLTVV.

The genes are TRBV19 and TRBJ1-1, with D tentatively TRBD1 (6 bases). The CDR3 sequence is 15 residues long. Trimming shortened V by 7 bases and J by 4 bases, and 19 bases separated the two germline ends. Germline V CDR1 and CDR2: LNHDA, SQIVND (reference sequence). The CDR3 DNA sequence: TGTGCCAGTATCCCCTCTAGGGGGGCAAGCACTGAAGCTTTCTTT. Translating it yields CASIPSRGASTEAFF.

The chain recombines TRBV7-2 with TRBJ2-7; D assignment may be TRBD1 or TRBD2 (6 bases each). Germline lookup yields CDR1 SGHTA and CDR2 FQGNSA. The CDR3 sequence is 13 residues long. Trimming left V 5 bases short and J 4 bases short, with 12 bases between. CDR3 bases: TGTGCCAGCAGCCCCAGGGGACTTTACGAGCAGTACTTC. Protein product: CASSPRGLYEQYF.

The chain couples TRBV27 to TRBJ1-4, with 9 positions matching TRBD1. The CDR3 covers 17 residues. Germline V gene lookup returns CDR1 MNHEY and CDR2 SMNVEV (reference sequence). J lost 2 bases, V lost 1 base, and 5 bases had no gene match. The CDR3 nucleotides read TGTGCCAGCAGTTTATTTGCTACAGGGGGCACTAATGAAAAACTGTTTTTT. Protein: CASSLFATGGTNEKLFF.

This clone was counted once. V and J are TRBV7-3 and TRBJ2-3; D unclear. V lost 0 bases and J 3 bases, leaving 10 bases between the germline ends. Per the germline V gene, CDR1 is SGHTA and CDR2 is FQGTGA. The CDR3 totals 15 residues. Here the CDR3 reads CASSLTFSRTDTQYF. The CDR3 nucleotides read TGTGCCAGCAGCTTAACGTTCAGCCGAACAGATACGCAGTATTTT. The full variable domain, completed using reference TRBV7-3 and TRBJ2-3, is GAGVSQTPSNKVTEKGKYVELRCDPISGHTALYWYRQSLGQGPEFLIYFQGTGAADDSGLPNDRFFAVRPEGSVSTLKIQRTERGDSAVYLCASSLTFSRTDTQYFGPGTRLTVL.

The rearrangement links TRBV5-4 to TRBJ2-5, with 7 bases matching TRBD2. Germline lookup yields CDR1 SGHNT and CDR2 YYREEE (reference sequence). Trimming cost V 4 bases and J 0 bases; bases outside gene matches: 12. CDR3 length: 17 amino acids. The CDR3 DNA sequence: TGTGCCAGCAGCGGGGGTCTAGCGGAGACCTACCAAGAGACCCAGTACTTC. Translating gives CASSGGLAETYQETQYF.

The J gene is TRBJ1-5, the V gene TRBV10-3, with a tentative D call TRBD1 (5 bases). Per germline, CDR1 ENHRY and CDR2 SYGVKD. V lost 5 bases, J lost 5 bases, and 7 bases lay in between. The length of the CDR3 is 12 residues. The CDR3 sequence is CAISQGDQPQHF. DNA for the CDR3: TGTGCCATCAGTCAAGGGGATCAGCCCCAGCATTTT.